The clone carrying this TCR beta chain was seen just once. The table came from immunoSEQ multiplex PCR; TCRdb's copy has only in-frame clones and leaves some out. The repertoire consists of about 160,000 clones, with under 96% occurring once and the leading ten covering 0.85% to 1.3%. This entry is derived from a study of control samples from healthy donors and cancer patients. The sequence was collected from a woman between 25 and 40 years old in good health. Sequenced sample: blood.

DNA of the CDR3: TGTGCCATCAGTGGGGGGCTAGCGGGGAGCCAAGAGACCCAGTACTTC. This gives the protein CAISGGLAGSQETQYF. The V and J genes are TRBV10-3 and TRBJ2-5; TRBD2 aligns across 9 bases. Germline loops: CDR1 ENHRY, CDR2 SYGVKD. Trimming removed 4 bases from V and 1 base from J; junction bases left unmatched: 7. This CDR3 comprises 16 residues.